This paragraph reports one T cell receptor beta chain. The sample comes from a study of OX40 agonist ivuxolimab in advanced cancers. J was trimmed by 5 bases and V by 5 bases; bases with no gene match: 5. The germline V gene encodes CDR1 MDHEN and CDR2 SYDVKM. The CDR3 is made up of 13 amino acids. TCRdb keeps only in-frame clones here, not all; method: immunoSEQ multiplex PCR. The table has about 120,000 clones, approximately 92% seen once; the top ten hold more than 0.15%. The TCR was taken from an adult with an advanced solid tumor such as melanoma, head and neck, liver or kidney cancer. This sequence joins TRBV28 and TRBJ2-7, with 8 bases fitting TRBD1. The starting material was CD4+ or CD8+ T cells sorted from blood, obtained in a trial of the OX40 agonist ivuxolimab. Here the CDR3 DNA reads TGTGCCAGCAGTCAGAGGACAGGGAACGAGCAGTACTTC. Its protein is CASSQRTGNEQYF.